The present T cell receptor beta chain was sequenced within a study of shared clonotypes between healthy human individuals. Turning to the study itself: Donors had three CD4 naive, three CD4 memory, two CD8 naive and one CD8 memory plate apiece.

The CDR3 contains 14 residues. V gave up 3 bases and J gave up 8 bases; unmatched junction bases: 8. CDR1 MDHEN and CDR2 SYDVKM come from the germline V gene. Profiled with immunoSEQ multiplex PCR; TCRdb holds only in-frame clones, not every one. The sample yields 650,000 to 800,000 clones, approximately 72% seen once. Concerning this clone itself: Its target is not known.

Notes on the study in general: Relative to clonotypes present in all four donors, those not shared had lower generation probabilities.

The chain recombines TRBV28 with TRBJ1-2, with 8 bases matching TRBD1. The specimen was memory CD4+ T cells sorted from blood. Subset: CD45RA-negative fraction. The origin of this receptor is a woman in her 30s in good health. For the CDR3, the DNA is TGTGCCAGCAGTTTTCAGGGCAGGGGGCCAGGCTACACCTTC. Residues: CASSFQGRGPGYTF.